A selection of T cell receptor beta chains follows, all from one sample in a study of blood T cell repertoires in COVID-19. Data came from immunoSEQ multiplex PCR; TCRdb stores just in-frame clones and leaves some out. The table includes around 120,000 clones, about nine tenths detected once. The material sequenced was peripheral blood. These receptors were taken from an older woman with acute or convalescent COVID-19. CDR3s include the opening cysteine and the closing phenylalanine or tryptophan. The order of the fields is CDR3 DNA, CDR3 protein, clone size, D gene, V gene, J gene. A D gene is named only where the DNA matches it firmly. The size entry is marked missing in some rows and otherwise reads once, few, many or a size class.

TGCGCCAGCAGCCGGAGGACTAGGGGGTACCAAGAGACCCAGTACTTC	CASSRRTRGYQETQYF	.	.	TRBV5-1	TRBJ2-5
TGCGCCAGCAGTCGACAAACCGGGGAGCTGTTTTTT	CASSRQTGELFF	.	.	TRBV10-1	TRBJ2-2
TGTGCCAGTTATAGAGGAGACAATCAGCCCCAGCATTTT	CASYRGDNQPQHF	few	.	TRBV6-5	TRBJ1-5
TGTGCCAGCAGCTTGGGAGGGTTGGCCGGGGAGCTGTTTTTT	CASSLGGLAGELFF	.	.	TRBV5-5	TRBJ2-2
TGTGCCAGCAGACTGGCTCTAGCGGGGTCCAGTGAGCAGTTCTTC	CASRLALAGSSEQFF	.	TRBD2	TRBV28	TRBJ2-1
TGTGCCACCAGCCGAGCAGAGAATGAAAAACTATTTTTT	CATSRAENEKLFF	.	.	TRBV15	TRBJ1-4
TGCAGTGCTACAAGGAGAACTGAAGCTTTCTTT	CSATRRTEAFF	.	.	TRBV20-1	TRBJ1-1
TGCGCCAGCAGCGAAGGGACAGGGTTTAACGAGCAGTACTTC	CASSEGTGFNEQYF	.	TRBD1	TRBV5-1	TRBJ2-7
TGTGCCAGCAGTGACTACACTAGCGGGGGTGCCGGTAGCTCCTACAATGAGCAGTTCTTC	CASSDYTSGGAGSSYNEQFF	.	TRBD2	TRBV6-1	TRBJ2-1
TGTGCCAGCTCCGGGGGAAACGGCAATCAGCCCCAGCATTTT	CASSGGNGNQPQHF	.	.	TRBV21-1	TRBJ1-5
TGTGCCAGCAGCTACCGACAGGGGACAGGCACAGATACGCAGTATTTT	CASSYRQGTGTDTQYF	.	TRBD1	TRBV7-3	TRBJ2-3
TGCGCCAGCAGCTCCGACGGGGGTAGCAATCAGCCCCAGCATTTT	CASSSDGGSNQPQHF	.	.	TRBV5-1	TRBJ1-5
TGCGCCAGCAGCCAAGCGGCAGGGCCCGGTAGGGGTAATGAAAAACTGTTTTTT	CASSQAAGPGRGNEKLFF	.	.	TRBV4-1	TRBJ1-4
TGTGCCAGCAGCACTCTACAGGCGAATTCACCCCTCCACTTT	CASSTLQANSPLHF	.	.	TRBV6-5	TRBJ1-6
TGTGCCAGCAGCGAACTAGCGGGGGATATCCACGAGCAGTACTTC	CASSELAGDIHEQYF	.	TRBD2	TRBV9	TRBJ2-7
TGTGCCAGCAGTTCCACGGGTACCGGGGAGCTGTTTTTT	CASSSTGTGELFF	once	.	TRBV12-3/TRBV12-4	TRBJ2-2
TGCGCCAGCTCTCGGACTAGCGTCGACGGGGAGCTGTTTTTT	CASSRTSVDGELFF	.	TRBD2	TRBV10-1	TRBJ2-2
TGTGCCAGTTGGAGTAGAGTTGGGGCCAACGTCCTGACTTTC	CASWSRVGANVLTF	.	.	TRBV19	TRBJ2-6
TGTGCCAGCAGCCAAGATTGGGGGGCAGATACGCAGTATTTT	CASSQDWGADTQYF	.	.	TRBV3-1/TRBV3-2	TRBJ2-3
TGCGCCAGCAGCCCGCTAGCGGCCCCTAGCACAGATACGCAGTATTTT	CASSPLAAPSTDTQYF	.	TRBD2	TRBV5-1	TRBJ2-3
TGTGCCAGCAGCTCCGGAGACGGAGCCTCCTACGAGCAGTACTTC	CASSSGDGASYEQYF	.	.	TRBV7-3	TRBJ2-7
TGTGCCAGCAGTTACTCGCGGGGGGCGAAGACTGAAGCTTTCTTT	CASSYSRGAKTEAFF	.	.	TRBV6-5	TRBJ1-1
TGTGCCAGCAGTGATCGGAATTCACCCCTCCACTTT	CASSDRNSPLHF	.	.	TRBV2	TRBJ1-6
TGCGCCAGCAGCTTGTCCCAGGGGGAGTATGGCTACACCTTC	CASSLSQGEYGYTF	.	TRBD1	TRBV5-1	TRBJ1-2
TGTGCCAGCAGCCTTACGGACTATGGCTACACCTTC	CASSLTDYGYTF	.	.	TRBV7-9	TRBJ1-2
TGTGCCAGCAGTCTACAGGGGGCGGGTAATTCACCCCTCCACTTT	CASSLQGAGNSPLHF	.	TRBD1	TRBV28	TRBJ1-6
TGTGCCAGCAGCCCAAGCGGCGACACTGAAGCTTTCTTT	CASSPSGDTEAFF	.	.	TRBV7-3	TRBJ1-1
TGTGCCAGCAGCTTGGCAGGGGTACACACCGGGGAGCTGTTTTTT	CASSLAGVHTGELFF	.	.	TRBV5-4	TRBJ2-2
TGTGCCAGTAGCCCGACAGGGAATCAGCCCCAGCATTTT	CASSPTGNQPQHF	.	TRBD1	TRBV19	TRBJ1-5
TGTGCCAGCAGCTCCGGGACAGGGAAGACCCAGTACTTC	CASSSGTGKTQYF	once	TRBD1	TRBV11-3	TRBJ2-5
TGTGCCAGCAGCGGGACAGGGTTTGGTGAAGCTTTCTTT	CASSGTGFGEAFF	.	TRBD1	TRBV11-3	TRBJ1-1
TGTGCCAGCATCCTAGCGGAGTACCAAGAGACCCAGTACTTC	CASILAEYQETQYF	.	TRBD2	TRBV2	TRBJ2-5
TGTGCCAGCAGTTACAGCCTAGCTAACTATGGCTACACCTTC	CASSYSLANYGYTF	.	.	TRBV6-5	TRBJ1-2
TGTGCCACCCGAACTCTGGATCAGCCCCAGCATTTT	CATRTLDQPQHF	.	.	TRBV28	TRBJ1-5
TGTGCCATCAGTGTCGAGGGGGTGGCTTTCTTT	CAISVEGVAFF	.	.	TRBV10-3	TRBJ1-1
TGTGCCAGCGAAGGACAGTTATTATCCTACAATGAGCAGTTCTTC	CASEGQLLSYNEQFF	.	.	TRBV2	TRBJ2-1
TGTGCCAGCAGCCTAGGACAGGGCAATCAGCCCCAGCATTTT	CASSLGQGNQPQHF	.	TRBD1	TRBV7-8	TRBJ1-5
TGTGCCAGCAGCGCTAGTAGCGGGGGACTTAATGAGCAGTTCTTC	CASSASSGGLNEQFF	.	TRBD2	TRBV5-6	TRBJ2-1
TGCGCCAGCAGCCCATTAGCGGGGGGGCAAACAGATACGCAGTATTTT	CASSPLAGGQTDTQYF	.	TRBD2	TRBV5-1	TRBJ2-3
TGCGCCAGCAGCACGGGGGGGCCCACAGATACGCAGTATTTT	CASSTGGPTDTQYF	.	TRBD2	TRBV5-1	TRBJ2-3
TGTGCCAGCAGTTTCCACGGACAGGGGATAGTTGAAAAACTGTTTTTT	CASSFHGQGIVEKLFF	.	TRBD1	TRBV28	TRBJ1-4
TGTGCCATCAGTGAAAACTATCAGCCCCAGCATTTT	CAISENYQPQHF	.	.	TRBV10-3	TRBJ1-5
TGTGCCAGCAGTCAAGGGGTTCAGCCCCAGCATTTT	CASSQGVQPQHF	.	.	TRBV12-3/TRBV12-4	TRBJ1-5
TGTGCCAGCAGTGCCCGGGACAGATTTAACTTC	CASSARDRFNF	.	TRBD1	TRBV2	TRBJ2-5
TGTGCCAGCAGCGCCTTGAGTGTGGGGGGCACCGGGGAGCTGTTTTTT	CASSALSVGGTGELFF	.	.	TRBV7-6	TRBJ2-2
TGTGCCAGCAGACCCGGTCGCTCCTCCGAGGGTGAGCAGTTCTTC	CASRPGRSSEGEQFF	.	.	TRBV6-6	TRBJ2-1